A single sample is the source of the 22 T cell receptor beta chains below, sequenced in a study of post-analysis software for immune sequencing data (dated by TCRdb to the mid-2010s). The research as a whole found: Patients showed significantly higher frequencies than controls for several TRBV segments, among them TRBV5-6, TRBV5-1 and TRBV20-1.

Library method: PCR. Sequencing was carried out with an Illumina HiSeq 2500. To reduce PCR and sequencing biases, unique molecular identifiers were incorporated into the TCR beta cDNA libraries. TCRdb redid the processing of the public reads, applying fastp at Q25 and MiXCR, and retained in-frame beta chains. Each record represents a unique CDR3 protein, reported with the most common genes and DNA among its rows. This sample is represented by more than 450,000 distinct CDR3 sequences; 40% to 50% of them were singletons. The leading ten clones occupy 1.5% to 2% of the sample. These receptors' targets are unknown. Sequencing was carried out using blood. These receptor sequences come from a girl between 5 and 17 years old with multiple sclerosis.

This clonotype turned up a few times. This sequence joins TRBV5-1 and TRBJ1-5; D is perhaps TRBD1 (5 bases). Germline CDR1 SGHRS, CDR2 YFSETQ. The V gene lost 4 bases and the J gene lost 1 base, with 12 bases spanning the gap. This CDR3 spans 15 amino acids. CDR3 in amino acids: CASSLAGRSNQPQHF. CDR3 DNA sequence: TGCGCCAGCAGCCTAGCAGGGAGGAGCAATCAGCCCCAGCATTTT.

This clonotype was counted only a few times. Its ends do not fully match the called genes, so a read error is possible. The chain recombines TRBV9 with TRBJ2-2, with TRBD1 identical over 9 bases. CDR3 length: 16 residues. Germline V CDR1 and CDR2: SGDLS, YYNGEE. CDR3 residues: CASSVSGQGYTGERFF. The CDR3 coding sequence is TGTGCCAGCAGCGTATCGGGACAGGGCTACACCGGGGAGCGGTTTTTT.

CDR3 in DNA: TGCAGTGCCACGGGGCGGGGGTCTAACTATGGCTACACCTTC. This encodes CSATGRGSNYGYTF. This chain links TRBV20-1 with TRBJ1-2; D might be TRBD1 (5 bases). Germline CDR1 and CDR2: DFQATT and SNEGSKA (reference sequence). V gave up 6 bases and J gave up 0 bases, with 14 bases separating them. The CDR3 is made up of 14 amino acids.

There are a few counts of this clonotype. The chain joins TRBV12-3 or TRBV12-4 to TRBJ1-2, with D possibly being TRBD1 (6 bases). V was shortened by 5 bases and J by 7 bases, with 17 bases between the two germline ends. CDR3 length: 14 amino acids. The CDR3 coding sequence is TGTGCCAGCAGTGTGGGCAGGGGTTTAGCTGGCTACACCTTC. Its protein product is CASSVGRGLAGYTF.

The chain links TRBV12-3 or TRBV12-4 to TRBJ1-2, with D unresolved. This CDR3 region has 13 residues. The germline V and J ends were trimmed by 2 bases and 8 bases, with 12 bases remaining between them. This chain's CDR3 is CASSLMLGIGYTF. DNA for the CDR3: TGTGCCAGCAGTTTAATGCTTGGCATAGGCTACACCTTC.

This chain joins TRBV20-1 and TRBJ2-3, with TRBD2 matching 15 bases. The germline V gene has CDR1 DFQATT and CDR2 SNEGSKA (reference sequence). The length of the CDR3 is 16 residues. With 6 bases clipped from V and 4 bases from J, the junction kept 8 bases outside the gene matches. Here the CDR3 DNA reads TGCAGTGCAGTCACGGGACTAGCGGGAGGTCCAGATACGCAGTATTTT. Translated, it gives CSAVTGLAGGPDTQYF.

The chain has TRBV5-1 and TRBJ2-3, with D perhaps matching TRBD2 (6 bases). The ends were cut back, 0 bases at V and 4 bases at J, with 12 bases in the middle. There are 15 residues in the CDR3. Germline V CDR1 and CDR2: SGHRS, YFSETQ. CDR3 protein: CASSLGWEVADTQYF. In DNA form, the CDR3 reads TGCGCCAGCAGCTTGGGATGGGAGGTCGCAGATACGCAGTATTTT.

This chain connects TRBV10-2 to TRBJ1-6, with 7 bases matching TRBD1. V was clipped by 9 bases and J by 5 bases; unmatched bases: 13. Germline V CDR1 and CDR2: WSHSY, SAAADI. The length of the CDR3 is 16 residues. The CDR3 sequence: CASRLSLQGHNSPLHF. Here the CDR3 DNA reads TGCGCCAGTCGGCTAAGCTTACAGGGGCATAATTCACCCCTCCACTTT.

J is TRBJ2-7 and V is TRBV4-1; TRBD1 matches 11 bases. The germline gives CDR1 MGHRA, CDR2 YSYEKL. This CDR3 has 15 residues. Trimming at V came to 0 bases and at J to 3 bases, leaving 1 base not matched to a gene. This chain's CDR3 is CASSQDGTGGYEQYF. The DNA for the CDR3 is TGCGCCAGCAGCCAAGATGGGACAGGGGGCTACGAGCAGTACTTC.

This chain connects TRBV27 to TRBJ2-7; TRBD1 matches at 7 bases. This CDR3 is 14 amino acids long. Germline trimming cut 0 bases from V and 3 bases from J; bases unmatched to any gene: 2. In germline, CDR1 is MNHEY, CDR2 SMNVEV (reference sequence). The CDR3 region is CASSLSGGHYEQYF. The DNA for the CDR3 is TGTGCCAGCAGTTTATCAGGGGGCCACTACGAGCAGTACTTC.

DNA of the CDR3: TGCAGCGTGACGCCGACAGGGGGCGAGACCCAGTACTTC. Its translation is CSVTPTGGETQYF. The V gene is TRBV29-1, the J gene TRBJ2-5, with 10 bases that match TRBD1. Per the germline V gene, CDR1 is SQVTM and CDR2 is ANQGSEA. With 6 bases clipped from V and 5 bases from J, the junction kept 6 bases outside the gene matches. The CDR3 length is 13 residues.

This clonotype was seen only a few times. The rearrangement joins TRBV28 to TRBJ2-7; 10 bases fit TRBD1. The J call may not be correct, given that the DNA end is closer to TRBJ2-4. The CDR3 length is 16 residues. The germline CDR1 and CDR2 sequences are MDHEN and SYDVKM. As DNA, the CDR3 is TGTGCCAGCAGCCTCAACCCGGGACAGGGGTGGAACATTCAGTACTTC. It is translated as CASSLNPGQGWNIQYF.

Many counts were recorded for this clonotype. The chain couples TRBV20-1 to TRBJ2-7; D is perhaps TRBD1 (5 bases). CDR3 length equals 11 residues. Germline V gene data show CDR1 as DFQATT and CDR2 as SNEGSKA (reference sequence). Trimming stripped 5 bases from V and 4 bases from J, with 9 bases between. Written as DNA, the CDR3 is TGCAGTGCTTTCCAGGGTTACGAGCAGTACTTC. Amino acids: CSAFQGYEQYF.

The chain recombines TRBV6-2 or TRBV6-3 with TRBJ2-5; D might be TRBD1 (6 bases). The end of the DNA is better explained by TRBJ2-7, so the J call may be wrong. Germline-derived CDR1 and CDR2 are MNHEY and SVGEGT. The CDR3 spans 16 residues. CDR3 in DNA: TGTGCCAGCAGTTACTCTTGGCCGGGGCAGGGGAACGAGCAGTACTTC. It yields the protein CASSYSWPGQGNEQYF.

This chain joins TRBV27 and TRBJ2-1; D not certain. Germline V lookup: CDR1 MNHEY, CDR2 SMNVEV (reference sequence). Deletions cut 5 bases from V and 0 bases from J, with 17 bases between. The CDR3 runs to 17 residues. This chain's CDR3 is CASSDRASFFSYNEQFF. The CDR3 coding sequence is TGTGCCAGCAGTGACCGGGCCTCATTTTTCTCCTACAATGAGCAGTTCTTC.

The chain has TRBV3-1 and TRBJ2-3; 9 bases map to TRBD2. This CDR3 is built from 16 residues. The trim removed 4 bases at V and 2 bases at J, leaving 7 bases unmatched. CDR1 and CDR2 (germline): LGHDT, YNNKEL (reference sequence). CDR3 sequence: CASSLAGELITDTQYF. The CDR3 DNA sequence: TGTGCCAGCAGCCTAGCGGGGGAACTAATCACAGATACGCAGTATTTT.

The rearrangement joins TRBV20-1 to TRBJ2-7; 14 bases are a match to TRBD2. The DNA end lines up better with TRBJ2-4; the J call may be wrong. Germline values: CDR1 DFQATT, CDR2 SNEGSKA (reference sequence). This CDR3 region has 17 residues. The DNA of the CDR3 is TGCAGTGCTAGAGAGCAGGGGACTAGCGGGGGACGAAACATTCAGTACTTC. Protein product: CSAREQGTSGGRNIQYF.

The chain links TRBV5-5 to TRBJ1-5; D not certain. The CDR3 runs to 20 residues. Germline V gives CDR1 SGHKS, CDR2 YYEKEE (reference sequence). The ends were cut back, 0 bases at V and 0 bases at J, with 22 bases in the middle. DNA of the CDR3: TGTGCCAGCAGCTTGGATCTATGGCCAGCCGCTGTTTATAGCAATCAGCCCCAGCATTTT. It yields the protein CASSLDLWPAAVYSNQPQHF.

The gene calls are TRBV6-1 and TRBJ2-1; perhaps TRBD2 as D (6 bases). This CDR3 has 14 amino acids. V was trimmed by 9 bases and J by 0 bases, leaving 12 bases between them. The germline CDR1 and CDR2 sequences are MNHNS and SASEGT. CDR3 nucleotide sequence: TGTGCCAGTCGCGGGGCGAGCTCCTACAATGAGCAGTTCTTC. Encoded protein: CASRGASSYNEQFF.

The J gene is TRBJ2-1, the V gene TRBV6-1; the match to TRBD2 covers 7 bases. The CDR3 covers 15 residues. Germline trimming cut 0 bases from V and 3 bases from J; bases unmatched to any gene: 2. CDR1 and CDR2 (germline): MNHNS, SASEGT. The CDR3 is CASSEAGGDYNEQFF. Written as DNA, the CDR3 is TGTGCCAGCAGTGAAGCGGGAGGGGACTACAATGAGCAGTTCTTC.

The chain is built from TRBV4-2 and TRBJ2-7; D not certain. Trimming pared 0 bases from V and 0 bases from J, leaving 18 bases between. The CDR3 covers 18 residues. From germline, CDR1 is LGHNA and CDR2 YNFKEQ. The CDR3 DNA is TGTGCCAGCAGCCAAGATAAACTAACGTCGTACAGCTCCTACGAGCAGTACTTC. Translation: CASSQDKLTSYSSYEQYF.

The chain joins TRBV29-1 to TRBJ2-7; 10 nucleotides align to TRBD1. The CDR3 covers 15 residues. J lost 1 base, V lost 6 bases, and 9 bases had no gene match. In germline, CDR1 is SQVTM, CDR2 ANQGSEA. The CDR3 loop is CSVAGRDRGSYEQYF. The DNA of the CDR3 is TGCAGCGTCGCCGGACGGGACAGGGGTTCCTACGAGCAGTACTTC.